Sequencing of this T cell receptor beta chain was carried out in a study of shared T cell receptors in the human thymus. The CDR3 spans 13 residues. Germline V gene data show CDR1 as WNHNN and CDR2 as SYGVQD (reference sequence). The V gene lost 3 bases and the J gene lost 5 bases, with 10 bases spanning the gap. This clone was observed a single time. Using immunoSEQ multiplex PCR, the repertoire was profiled, and TCRdb retains in-frame clones only, with some absent. The repertoire holds approximately 400,000 clones, roughly 94% seen once, with approximately 0.02% in the top ten. The sequence came from a human donor. The chain joins TRBV10-1 to TRBJ1-1; unclear D gene. Sequencing input: thymocytes. The DNA for the CDR3 is TGCGCCAGCAGTGATACTCGGAGAACTGAAGCTTTCTTT. Amino acids: CASSDTRRTEAFF.